This T cell receptor (beta chain) was observed in a study of beta chain features in type 1 diabetes. Study results and caveats: Naive, central memory and Treg TCRB repertoires appeared more alike in patients than in healthy donors. Type 1 diabetes patients had fewer VDJ junction insertions and more deletions. Across all four CD4+ subsets, people with type 1 diabetes showed modestly shorter TCRB CDR3s.

TCRB transcripts that were expressed got sequenced, as all of the isolated RNA had been reverse transcribed. Some 3.4 million reads were obtained on average from naive, central memory and regulatory T cell samples. The repertoire was sequenced with immunoSEQ multiplex PCR; TCRdb's copy has only in-frame clones and lacks some. The sample has roughly 100,000 clones; approximately 30% are singletons. Turning to this clone: Its antigen remains unknown.

This CDR3 has 14 amino acids. Germline CDR1 reads MNHEY; CDR2 reads SVGAGI. Trimming took 5 bases from V and 4 from J, leaving 14 bases between them. V and J are TRBV6-5 and TRBJ1-1; D remains unclear. This receptor was identified in a woman between 18 and 30 years old with type 1 diabetes. Sequences were obtained from central memory CD4+ T cells from blood. The CDR3 DNA is TGTGCCAGCAGTAGAGACTTCCAGACCACTGAAGCTTTCTTT. Its protein product is CASSRDFQTTEAFF.